The present T cell receptor beta chain was sequenced within a study of cytomegalovirus exposure and HLA in healthy donors (dated by TCRdb to 2016 to 2017). Background on the whole study: In an earlier analysis of 450 to 750 of the donors, about 260 Gb of sequence data and just under 120 million unique TCR beta sequences from about 190 million T cells were reported. An early release covering 550 to 650 HLA-typed donors comprised roughly 300 gigabases of sequencing data and tens of millions of unique TCR sequences. Of the approximately 400 genotyped donors, 70% to 90% were placed in the genetic ancestry cluster associated with self-reported Caucasian donors. The study aimed to test whether signatures of past pathogen exposure could be identified by cataloging public T cell receptors. The T cell repertoires of 670 or so subjects were profiled by immunosequencing and related to cytomegalovirus serostatus. In addition to the first cohort of 666 subjects, a separate validation cohort of 130 or so different subjects was used. To predict cytomegalovirus infection status, the study brought together high-throughput TCR immunosequencing, statistical association of individual TCRs with disease status, and machine learning. In a later analysis, previously published TCR beta repertoires from 550 to 750 donors were re-analyzed and high-resolution HLA genotyping was added so that TCR occurrence patterns could be studied. Rather than drawing on any new phenotypic data, the later analysis identified candidate immune exposures from TCR beta sequences and the way those sequences occurred across donors. In an earlier analysis of 587 of the donors, high-throughput TCR beta sequencing was used to judge whether each TCR beta V gene segment behaved as functional or pseudogenic. Donor age, sex, ethnicity and CMV serostatus were collected together with the repertoire data. Genome-wide SNP genotypes for about 60% of the roughly 670 donors were used in a later genetic analysis, which treated that subset as a discovery cohort. All discovery cohort repertoires had been generated using a single sequencing platform. Class I and class II HLA loci were covered by the typing at four-digit resolution. The number of donors typed differed by locus, with roughly 629-640 for A, B, C, DRB1 and DQB1, about 500 for DQA1, about 610 for DPA1, and approximately 470 for DPB1. Several DR-DQ haplotypes were treated as single units for association and clustering because of strong linkage in the cohort. Among roughly 400 genotyped donors of the cohort, an average of around 240,000 unique TCR beta nucleotide sequences was sequenced per donor, of which roughly 18% were non-productive. Overall study outcomes, separate from this receptor: According to a later analysis, most CMV-associated TCR beta chains appeared to be HLA-restricted, and the HLA associations seemed to be driven largely by CMV exposure. Some IMGT-functional V segments, including TRBV6-2 and TRBV6-3, could not be told apart with the 87-base-pair reads, so those segments were excluded. HLA typing was unavailable for some donors at each locus, so association tests used only the typed subset. In a later genetic analysis, fewer N-insertions in productive TCRs were reported among donors in an Asian-associated ancestry cluster than the approximately 670-donor mean. A later analysis found that TCR association rates varied across HLA loci, with DRB1 alleles showing the most associated TCRs and HLA-C alleles the fewest. It was suggested by the authors that the approach could potentially be generalized to other disease states and immunological phenotypes. A cluster of highly shared sequence variants was judged likely to represent a technical artifact of the sequencing pipeline. A further reported finding was that TCR beta sequences accurately predicted the HLA-A and HLA-B alleles for most subjects in the first cohort. In a later analysis, HLA-associated TCR beta chains showed more clonal expansion and lower generation probabilities than non-associated chains that were equally common. In an earlier analysis of more than 450 of the donors, most TCR beta V segments were observed in productive rearrangements about 87% or about 30% of the time, broadly matching IMGT annotations. The earlier analysis of around 600 of the donors excluded some 15 rarely observed V segments, including chromosome 9 orphons, because counts were too low. Presence/absence analyses assumed roughly uniform sequencing depth across donors, an assumption that may not hold. When HLA alleles, especially DR and DQ, strongly co-occurred, TCR associations were difficult to assign to individual alleles. V-gene and J-gene trimming of TCR beta chains was associated with a missense DCLRE1C variant in a later genetic analysis, and the association was replicated in an independent cohort. A total of 164 TCR beta chains were listed by the study as associated with cytomegalovirus. The classifier was reported to diagnose cytomegalovirus status with high specificity and sensitivity in both the original and validation cohorts. At a false discovery rate of 0.05, a later analysis linked 16,000 or so TCR beta sequences to specific HLA alleles. Most TCR sequences were seen in very few donors, while some public TCRs were found in many individuals. Correlated functional status among segregating V segments might be attributable to linkage disequilibrium, but an unknown experimental factor could not be ruled out. Several of the top co-occurrence clusters appeared to be linked to parvovirus B19, influenza, CMV and Epstein-Barr virus, according to a later analysis. CMV serostatus was the only immune exposure information available for the cohort. The cohort was sequenced for TCR beta chains only, and without alpha or paired-chain data the features that could be detected were limited. In vitro tests confirmed that a few of the cytomegalovirus-associated TCR beta chains recognize cytomegalovirus antigens.

The cohort comprised around 700 healthy bone marrow donors. At the time of sampling, all cohort members were nominally healthy, though unrecorded immune exposures were likely present. The donor tested CMV seronegative, placing the donor among the 300 to 450 seronegative members of the cohort. A peripheral blood sample was provided by each donor, and peripheral blood mononuclear cells were used for TCR beta sequencing. Genomic DNA extraction from the blood cell samples was performed with the Qiagen DNeasy Blood Extraction Kit. Preparation of the library involved the immunoSEQ multiplex PCR assay. For the multiplex PCR, a mixture combining 60 forward primers for TCR Vbeta segments and 13 reverse primers for TCR Jbeta segments was used. Amplification of the CDR3 region of rearranged TCR beta genes was performed with a multiplex PCR assay on genomic DNA. The amplified TCR beta libraries were sequenced on the Illumina HiSeq System as 87-base-pair reads. The paper's processing steps were these. A later analysis counted tens of millions of unique TCR beta chains across the 690 or so repertoires, and 9 million to 14 million of these chains were shared by at least two donors. Raw reads were error-corrected and collapsed into unique sequences by a nearest-neighbor algorithm in which closely related sequences were merged to remove PCR and sequencing errors. Alignment of CDR3 sequences to IMGT reference sequences was used to assign V, D and J gene segments. For a sequence to be retained, at least a six-nucleotide match to both a V gene segment and a J gene segment was required. Rearrangements were classified as productive when the CDR3 lacked stop codons and remained in frame with V and J, and all other rearrangements were classified as non-productive. CDR3 was defined according to IMGT convention as the region running from the second conserved V-encoded cysteine to the conserved J-encoded phenylalanine. In an earlier analysis of around 540 of the donors, sequences lacking an unambiguous match to a single V gene segment were excluded. An earlier analysis of 500 to 700 of the donors classified V segments as functional when productive rearrangements were above 56.7% and as segregating when the standard deviation between donors was above 5%. A statistical classification framework was built to diagnose cytomegalovirus status from the catalog of TCR beta chain sequences. In a later analysis, V and J genes were assigned by comparing TCR nucleotide sequences against IMGT/GENE-DB human TR gene sequences. Using the TCRdist pipeline, a later analysis assigned CDR3 sequences along with most-parsimonious VDJ recombination scenarios. In a later analysis, each TCR beta chain was defined by its CDR3 amino acid sequence together with its V-gene family, and reads lacking a unique V-gene family were excluded. To address suspected cross-contamination and a sequencing artifact, a later analysis removed under 600 highly shared, low-generation-probability nucleotide sequences. For each public chain, a later analysis derived a clonal expansion index from normalized ranks of inferred template counts within each repertoire. In a later analysis, generation probabilities were computed using a VDJ recombination model fitted to out-of-frame rearrangements, and the results were checked against IGoR. Hypergeometric tests were used in a later analysis to score TCR-TCR, TCR-HLA and TCR-CMV co-occurrence, with a repertoire-size bias correction applied to the TCR pairs. A later analysis estimated false discovery rates by permuting HLA or CMV assignments 20 times. In a later analysis, co-occurring TCRs were grouped using DBSCAN, and TCRdist sequence similarity was added for clustering within HLA-allele-positive subsets. Co-occurrence clustering excluded repertoires with fewer than 30,000 or more than 120,000 public chains, plus five with anomalous nucleotide sharing. The clones in this table, taken by TCRdb from immuneACCESS, are in-frame only. Not every clone is retained; where verified, under half of the shortfall comes from an unresolved V gene, and the cause of the rest is unknown. The DNA gave D and trimming, while V, J and clone size come from that table. The sample yields 200,000 to 250,000 clones; about 74% were counted once. The biggest ten clones account for roughly a sixth of the sample.

Details on this clone: Its recognized antigen is unknown. No much larger clonotype is one base removed from it; base qualities were not supplied.

The junction shows trimming of 5 bases on V and 4 bases on J, and the gene matches do not reach 5 bases of it. Taken from cysteine to phenylalanine, the CDR3 has 13 residues. Of all the DNA, just the CDR3 is kept, 39 bases in frame from base 1. The germline V gene (reference sequence) supplies CDR1 GTSNPN and CDR2 SVGIG. The sequence came from a man aged 40-50 years in good health and CMV-seronegative. The material sequenced was PBMCs. The rearrangement combines TRBV30 with TRBJ1-1, with 9 bases aligning to TRBD1. The DNA sequence follows: TGTGCCTGGTGCCAGACAGGGGGCACTGAAGCTTTCTTT. Translated, it reads CAWCQTGGTEAFF.